This entry lists 10 T cell receptor beta chains sequenced from one sample in a study of shared clonotypes between healthy human individuals. Sequencing was performed with immunoSEQ multiplex PCR; in TCRdb, only in-frame clones are kept and a portion is missing. This repertoire shows roughly 2,000,000 clones, around 96% found once; its top ten account for roughly 1%. Naive CD8 cells comprised CD45RO-negative, CCR7-positively selected cells, excluding terminally differentiated effector memory CD45RA+ cells. Sequencing was performed on naive CD8+ T cells sorted from blood. The source is a man aged 18 to 29 in good health.

As regards this clone: Other DNA variants within this sample encode the same CDR3. The gene calls are TRBV27 and TRBJ2-7; 9 bases align to TRBD1. The germline CDR1 and CDR2 sequences are MNHEY and SMNVEV (reference sequence). With 3 bases clipped from V and 1 base from J, the junction kept 10 bases outside the gene matches. This CDR3 is 17 amino acids long. CDR3 DNA sequence: TGTGCCAGCAGTTTGTCTCCCGGGACAGGGCTTTCCTACGAGCAGTACTTC. This codes for CASSLSPGTGLSYEQYF.

The rearrangement links TRBV4-3 to TRBJ1-2; D not resolved. The CDR3 covers 16 residues. V lost 0 bases, J lost 1 base, and 12 bases lay in between. The V gene's germline CDR1 is LGHNA and CDR2 YSLEER. CDR3 in amino acids: CASSQDISLLNYGYTF. In DNA form, the CDR3 reads TGCGCCAGCAGCCAAGATATCTCACTTCTTAACTATGGCTACACCTTC.

The rearrangement joins TRBV19 to TRBJ1-2; TRBD1 matches 8 bases. The CDR3 totals 15 residues. V was pared by 8 bases and J by 11 bases, with 19 bases of the junction left unmatched. Germline CDR1 is LNHDA and CDR2 is SQIVND (reference sequence). Here the CDR3 DNA reads TGTGCCAGTCAATGGGGGACAGGACTCGGCTTCGGTTACACCTTC. This translates into CASQWGTGLGFGYTF. Variable domain in full (rest from reference TRBV19 and TRBJ1-2): DGGITQSPKYLFRKEGQNVTLSCEQNLNHDAMYWYRQDPGQGLRLIYYSQIVNDFQKGDIAEGYSVSREKKESFPLTVTSAQKNPTAFYLCASQWGTGLGFGYTFGSGTRLTVV.

J is TRBJ1-1 and V is TRBV5-8; D remains unclear. This CDR3 comprises 12 residues. V dropped 1 base and J dropped 6 bases, with 7 bases sitting between them. In germline, CDR1 is SGHTS, CDR2 YDEGEE. CDR3 DNA: TGTGCCAGCAGCTTGATTGGTCCTGAAGCTTTCTTT. This encodes CASSLIGPEAFF.

This chain uses TRBV5-4 with TRBJ2-5, with 9 bases fitting TRBD2. The ends lost 4 bases at V and 2 bases at J; junction bases unmatched: 18. The CDR3 consists of 19 residues. Germline assignment: CDR1 SGHNT and CDR2 YYREEE (reference sequence). The CDR3 loop is CASSDHPPGLATNQETQYF. The CDR3 nucleotides are TGTGCCAGCAGCGATCACCCCCCAGGACTAGCGACAAATCAAGAGACCCAGTACTTC.

The rearrangement joins TRBV9 to TRBJ2-5; D may be TRBD2 (5 bases). The V and J ends lost 0 bases and 1 base respectively, with 13 bases between them. Germline CDR1 reads SGDLS; CDR2 reads YYNGEE. The CDR3 consists of 16 residues. The CDR3 bases are TGTGCCAGCAGCGTAGGGTGGGAGCAGCGCCAAGAGACCCAGTACTTC. Translating it yields CASSVGWEQRQETQYF. The full variable domain, with the rest looked up from reference TRBV9 and TRBJ2-5, is DSGVTQTPKHLITATGQRVTLRCSPRSGDLSVYWYQQSLDQGLQFLIQYYNGEERAKGNILERFSAQQFPDLHSELNLSSLELGDSALYFCASSVGWEQRQETQYFGPGTRLLVL.

This clone was found once. The chain carries TRBV7-9 and TRBJ1-1; D remains ambiguous. The germline V gene encodes CDR1 SEHNR and CDR2 FQNEAQ (reference sequence). The CDR3 has 13 residues. V was trimmed by 7 bases and J by 6 bases, leaving 15 bases between them. CDR3 bases: TGTGCCAGCACCAACCCGGGGAGGGCTGAAGCTTTCTTT. Translating it yields CASTNPGRAEAFF.

The gene calls are TRBV27 and TRBJ2-1; D remains ambiguous. V gave up 5 bases and J gave up 2 bases, with 16 bases separating them. Germline V gene lookup returns CDR1 MNHEY and CDR2 SMNVEV (reference sequence). CDR3 size: 16 residues. CDR3 region: CASSLVGSYAYNEQFF. The CDR3 region has the DNA TGTGCCAGCAGTCTGGTGGGAAGCTATGCCTACAATGAGCAGTTCTTC.

The rearrangement uses TRBV28 and TRBJ1-6; D may be TRBD1 (6 bases). Trimming shortened V by 2 bases and J by 10 bases, and 15 bases separated the two germline ends. The CDR3 loop spans 15 amino acids. Germline CDR1 and CDR2: MDHEN and SYDVKM. The chain's CDR3 is CASSLVPGGESPLHF. CDR3 sequence (DNA): TGTGCCAGCAGTTTAGTTCCTGGGGGCGAGTCACCCCTCCACTTT.

A few counts support this clone. The gene calls are TRBV7-9 and TRBJ2-7; maybe TRBD2 (5 bases). The CDR3 runs to 15 residues. Trimming took 8 bases from V and 0 from J, leaving 17 bases between them. Germline CDR1 and CDR2: SEHNR and FQNEAQ (reference sequence). Here the CDR3 reads CASPPDASRSYEQYF. The CDR3 nucleotides read TGTGCCAGCCCCCCAGATGCTAGCCGCTCCTACGAGCAGTACTTC.